Each of the 14 T cell receptor beta chains below was sequenced from the same sample in a study of blood T cell repertoires in COVID-19. TCRdb's copy holds only in-frame clones and misses some; the assay was immunoSEQ multiplex PCR. The data show 160,000 or so clones, 85% to 90% seen once. Sequenced: peripheral blood. Source of these receptors: a woman in her 70s with acute or convalescent COVID-19.

With regard to this clone: The DNA is left out, because the CDR3 cannot be placed on it with certainty; the CDR3 is given as TCRdb lists it. The chain combines TRBV21-1 with TRBJ2-4; TRBD2 is taken as the D call from the table, unchecked against the DNA. TRBV21-1 is marked as a pseudogene. A total of 16 residues make up the CDR3, ends included. CDR3 sequence reads: CASSKGGVANGNIQYF.

The chain links TRBV28 to TRBJ2-5; 11 nucleotides agree with TRBD2. The CDR3 has 15 amino acids. The V and J ends lost 6 bases and 5 bases, in that order; junction bases with no gene match: 8. In germline, CDR1 is MDHEN, CDR2 SYDVKM. CDR3 residues: CASSTLAGVGETQYF. The CDR3 bases are TGTGCCAGCAGCACACTAGCGGGAGTTGGCGAGACCCAGTACTTC.

This chain connects TRBV27 to TRBJ2-1; D is undetermined. CDR3 length: 14 residues. Trimming took off 6 bases at V and 0 bases at J, with 9 bases between the two ends. The germline V gene encodes CDR1 MNHEY and CDR2 SMNVEV (reference sequence). The CDR3 bases are TGTGCCAGCAGCCTAGGTAGCTCCTACAATGAGCAGTTCTTC. Encoded protein: CASSLGSSYNEQFF.

This chain connects TRBV9 to TRBJ2-7, with TRBD2 matching over 7 bases. Looked up from germline, CDR1 is SGDLS and CDR2 is YYNGEE. This CDR3 has 12 amino acids. The trim removed 0 bases at V and 7 bases at J, leaving 1 base unmatched. The CDR3: CASSVVGGEQYF. As DNA, the CDR3 is TGTGCCAGCAGCGTAGTCGGGGGGGAGCAGTACTTC. Full variable domain (rest looked up from reference TRBV9 and TRBJ2-7): DSGVTQTPKHLITATGQRVTLRCSPRSGDLSVYWYQQSLDQGLQFLIQYYNGEERAKGNILERFSAQQFPDLHSELNLSSLELGDSALYFCASSVVGGEQYFGPGTRLTVT.

The rearrangement joins TRBV6-2 or TRBV6-3 to TRBJ2-7; D may be TRBD2 (6 bases). The CDR3 length is 16 residues. Trimming shortened V by 0 bases and J by 8 bases, and 20 bases separated the two germline ends. Germline CDR1 and CDR2: MNHEY and SVGEGT. Written as DNA, the CDR3 is TGTGCCAGCAGTTACTCAGCGGGTGGGTATTCATCGAAGCAGTACTTC. This sequence encodes CASSYSAGGYSSKQYF.

The rearrangement links TRBV4-1 to TRBJ2-3; D is unresolved. The CDR3 has 14 residues. V gave up 1 base and J gave up 2 bases, with 7 bases separating them. Germline V gives CDR1 MGHRA, CDR2 YSYEKL. The chain's CDR3 is CASSQGHSTDTQYF. CDR3 nucleotide sequence: TGCGCCAGCAGCCAAGGACACTCCACAGATACGCAGTATTTT.

CDR3 sequence: CATGGTGGENQPQHF. DNA of the CDR3: TGTGCCACCGGGGGGACAGGGGGCGAGAATCAGCCCCAGCATTTT. The chain uses TRBV10-3 and TRBJ1-5, with TRBD1 matching 12 bases. Germline V gene data show CDR1 as ENHRY and CDR2 as SYGVKD. The CDR3 extends over 15 amino acids. V lost 10 bases, J lost 4 bases, and 8 bases stayed unmatched.

CDR3 DNA: TGCGCCAGCAGCCTAGATCATGGTAGGGGCTACAATTCACCCCTCCACTTT. As protein: CASSLDHGRGYNSPLHF. The rearrangement joins TRBV4-3 to TRBJ1-6; TRBD1 is a possible D gene (5 bases). Germline CDR1 is LGHNA and CDR2 is YSLEER. The CDR3 has 17 amino acids. Trimming took 4 bases from V and 7 from J, leaving 20 bases between them.

The rearrangement links TRBV7-9 to TRBJ2-1; 8 nucleotides line up with TRBD2. Trimming cost V 6 bases and J 4 bases; bases outside gene matches: 11. This CDR3 spans 16 amino acids. Germline loops: CDR1 SEHNR, CDR2 FQNEAQ (reference sequence). CDR3 region: CASRRPGGRVYNEQFF. CDR3 coding DNA: TGTGCCAGCAGACGTCCGGGAGGGCGCGTTTACAATGAGCAGTTCTTC.

This clone has a single count. The rearrangement joins TRBV28 to TRBJ2-3; TRBD2 matches 11 bases. V lost 4 bases, J lost 2 bases, and 8 bases stayed unmatched. The germline V gene encodes CDR1 MDHEN and CDR2 SYDVKM. This CDR3 region has 17 residues. CDR3 sequence reads: CASSSVTSGISTDTQYF. Written as DNA, the CDR3 is TGTGCCAGCAGTTCTGTGACTAGCGGGATATCCACAGATACGCAGTATTTT.

This clone was seen just once. The chain uses TRBV7-8 and TRBJ1-1; unclear D gene. Germline CDR1 and CDR2: SGHVS and FQNEAQ. V was clipped by 5 bases and J by 1 base, with 8 bases between them. The length of the CDR3 is 13 residues. This CDR3 reads CASSPGRNTEAFF. CDR3 coding DNA: TGTGCCAGCAGCCCGGGGAGGAACACTGAAGCTTTCTTT.

This chain links TRBV2 with TRBJ2-7, with a weak D call TRBD1 (5 bases). Germline CDR1 and CDR2: SNHLY and FYNNEI. The CDR3 has 11 amino acids. V gave up 2 bases and J gave up 10 bases, with 9 bases separating them. The CDR3 loop is CASSEYRSQYF. CDR3 nucleotides: TGTGCCAGCAGTGAATACAGGAGCCAGTACTTC. The whole variable domain, filled in from reference TRBV2 and TRBJ2-7, reads EPEVTQTPSHQVTQMGQEVILRCVPISNHLYFYWYRQILGQKVEFLVSFYNNEISEKSEIFDDQFSVERPDGSNFTLKIRSTKLEDSAMYFCASSEYRSQYFGPGTRLTVT.

This chain joins TRBV30 and TRBJ2-6; D call uncertain. The CDR3 is 17 amino acids. The V gene lost 0 bases and the J gene lost 0 bases, with 12 bases spanning the gap. Germline CDR1 and CDR2: GTSNPN and SVGIG (reference sequence). CDR3 residues: CAWSVLQISSGANVLTF. As DNA, the CDR3 is TGTGCCTGGAGTGTTCTTCAGATAAGCTCTGGGGCCAACGTCCTGACTTTC. Full variable domain (outside the CDR3, taken from reference TRBV30 and TRBJ2-6): SQTIHQWPATLVQPVGSPLSLECTVEGTSNPNLYWYRQAAGRGLQLLFYSVGIGQISSEVPQNLSASRPQDRQFILSSKKLLLSDSGFYLCAWSVLQISSGANVLTFGAGSRLTVL.

The chain links TRBV5-1 to TRBJ2-7; D may correspond to TRBD1 or TRBD2 (5 bases each). This CDR3 region has 15 residues. Trimming pared 4 bases from V and 1 base from J, leaving 15 bases between. Germline V gene lookup returns CDR1 SGHRS and CDR2 YFSETQ. The CDR3 nucleotides read TGCGCCAGCAGCCTGGGACCCGACACATCCTACGAGCAGTACTTC. This gives the protein CASSLGPDTSYEQYF.